This T cell receptor beta chain was recorded in a study of post-analysis software for immune sequencing data. Sequencing libraries made from TCR beta cDNA carried unique molecular identifiers. In TCRdb, the PCR reads were re-called with MiXCR into one record per CDR3 protein. The sample holds about 810,000 distinct CDR3 sequences, roughly 50% seen once. The TCR sequence derives from a girl aged 10 to 17 with multiple sclerosis. Sequences were obtained from blood.

The CDR3 coding sequence is TGCGCCAGCACGGACTACCCGCAAGAGACCCAGTACTTC. Translating it yields CASTDYPQETQYF. The rearrangement links TRBV5-1 to TRBJ2-5; D may be TRBD2 (6 bases). CDR1 is SGHRS and CDR2 is YFSETQ in the germline V gene. V lost 6 bases, J lost 2 bases, and 11 bases lay in between. This CDR3 region has 13 residues.